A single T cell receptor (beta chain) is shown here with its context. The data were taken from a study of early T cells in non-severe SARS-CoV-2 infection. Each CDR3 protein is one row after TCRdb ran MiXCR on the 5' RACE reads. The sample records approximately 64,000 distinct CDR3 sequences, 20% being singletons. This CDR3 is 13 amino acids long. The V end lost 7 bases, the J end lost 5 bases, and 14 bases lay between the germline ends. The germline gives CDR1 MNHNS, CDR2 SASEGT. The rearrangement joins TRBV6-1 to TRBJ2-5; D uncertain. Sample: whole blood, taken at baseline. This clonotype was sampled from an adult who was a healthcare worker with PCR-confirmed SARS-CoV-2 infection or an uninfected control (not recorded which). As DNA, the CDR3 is TGTGCCAGCAAGGAATCGGCGAGGGAGACCCAGTACTTC. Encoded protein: CASKESARETQYF.